A selection of T cell receptor beta chains follows, all from one sample in a study of CXCR3-negative and CXCR3-positive naive CD8 T cells. TCRdb re-called the 5' RACE reads and catalogs CDR3 proteins one per entry, DNA excluded. Here the sample table reports about 48,000 distinct CDR3 sequences. Sequencing was performed on memory CD8+ T cells from blood. The receptors here all came from a human donor in good health. Some clones in this sample may be carry-over from other donors' samples. The CDR3 runs from the conserved cysteine through the conserved F or W.

>TRBJ2-1|TRBV6-5|14
CASSYSSQAEEQFF
>TRBJ2-1|TRBV13|12
CASSLAYNEQFF
>TRBJ2-7|TRBV28|19
CASSSGWQGLAETFYEQYF
>TRBJ2-5|TRBV7-8|17
CASSLFPEGMEQETQYF
>TRBJ2-4|TRBV5-6|14
CASSLGTEGNIQYF
>TRBJ1-4|TRBV7-8|16
CASSRRRLSTNEKLFF
>TRBJ2-1|TRBV9|12
CASSLEGPEQFF
>TRBJ2-2|TRBV4-2|15
CASSQELAGTGELFF
>TRBJ2-2|TRBV6-6|14
CASSYSKGSGELFF
>TRBJ2-1|TRBV5-1|15
CASSLGLAGAWAQFF
>TRBJ2-5|TRBV29-1|14
CSVVGGELGETQYF
>TRBJ1-2|TRBV25-1|13
CASLKTEGRGYTF
>TRBJ2-7|TRBV23-1|18
CASSHTGQKVVYYYEQYF
>TRBJ2-7|TRBV5-1|16
CASSLGGLAEPYEQYF
>TRBJ2-3|TRBV7-8|16
CASSPRTFTRTDTQYF